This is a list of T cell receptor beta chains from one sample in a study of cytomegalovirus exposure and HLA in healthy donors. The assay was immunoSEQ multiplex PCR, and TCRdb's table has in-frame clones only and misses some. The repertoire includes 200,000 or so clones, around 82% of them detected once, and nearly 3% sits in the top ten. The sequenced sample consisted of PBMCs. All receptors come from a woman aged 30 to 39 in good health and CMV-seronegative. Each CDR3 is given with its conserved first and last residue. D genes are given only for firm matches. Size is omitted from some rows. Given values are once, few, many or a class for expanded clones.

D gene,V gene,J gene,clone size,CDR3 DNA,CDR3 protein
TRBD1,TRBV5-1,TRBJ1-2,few,TGCGCCAGCAGCCTCACAGGGGGCTCTAACTATGGCTACACCTTC,CASSLTGGSNYGYTF
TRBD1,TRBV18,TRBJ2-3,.,TGTGCCAGCACCGGGTTTCCGGGACAGGAGATTGACATGACAGATACGCAGTATTTT,CASTGFPGQEIDMTDTQYF
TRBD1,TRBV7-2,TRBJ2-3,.,TGTGCCAGCAGCCCCCTTTGGGACAGGGAGCCGGGGACAGATACGCAGTATTTT,CASSPLWDREPGTDTQYF
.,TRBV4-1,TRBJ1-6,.,TGCGCCAGCAGCCAAGATCCCCCGACAGGCTCAGATTCACCCCTCCACTTT,CASSQDPPTGSDSPLHF
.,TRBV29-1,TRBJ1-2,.,TGCAGCGTTCGGTACAACTATGGCTACACCTTC,CSVRYNYGYTF
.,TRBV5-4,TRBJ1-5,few,TGTGCCAGCAGCTTGGACCTAAGTCAGCCCCAGCATTTT,CASSLDLSQPQHF
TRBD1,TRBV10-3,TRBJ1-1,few,TGTGCCATCAGGTCACAGGGGGCCAACACTGAAGCTTTCTTT,CAIRSQGANTEAFF
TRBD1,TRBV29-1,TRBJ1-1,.,TGCAGCGTTGTAACAGGGGGCTGGACTGAAGCTTTCTTT,CSVVTGGWTEAFF
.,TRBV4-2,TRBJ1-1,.,TGTGCCAGCAGCCAAGAAGTTGGGCATTACTACACTGAAGCTTTCTTT,CASSQEVGHYYTEAFF
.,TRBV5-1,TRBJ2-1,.,TGTGCCAGCAGCGTCCGGGACAAAGGCTTCAATGAGCAGTTCTTC,CASSVRDKGFNEQFF
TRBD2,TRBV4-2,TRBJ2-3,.,TGTGCCAGCAGCCTCAATTCCGGGACTAGCGTCACAGATACGCAGTATTTT,CASSLNSGTSVTDTQYF
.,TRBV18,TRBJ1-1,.,TGTGCCAGCTCACGAGCATTCGGGGGTTTGAACACTGAAGCTTTCTTT,CASSRAFGGLNTEAFF
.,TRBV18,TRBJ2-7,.,TGTGCCAGCTCACCACGGAGGGGTCCCTACGAGCAGTACTTC,CASSPRRGPYEQYF
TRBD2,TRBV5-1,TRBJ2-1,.,TGCGCCAGCAGCACCGGGACTAGCGGGGGTAATGAGCAGTTCTTC,CASSTGTSGGNEQFF
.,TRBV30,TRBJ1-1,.,TGTGCCTGGAGTAGGGGCCTGAACACTGAAGCTTTCTTT,CAWSRGLNTEAFF
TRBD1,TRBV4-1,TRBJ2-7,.,TGCGCCAGCAGCCAAGACCGGGACAGGCTCTACGAGCAGTACTTC,CASSQDRDRLYEQYF
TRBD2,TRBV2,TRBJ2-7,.,TGTGCCAGCAGGAGTGAGGGCGGGGGTCCCTACGAGCAGTACTTC,CASRSEGGGPYEQYF
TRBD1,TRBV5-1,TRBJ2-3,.,TGCGCCAGCAGCTTGGACGGACAGGAGGATACGCAGTATTTT,CASSLDGQEDTQYF
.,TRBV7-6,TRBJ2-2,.,TGTGCCAGCAGCCCCGGTCTAGGGGATGCGAACACCGGGGAGCTGTTTTTT,CASSPGLGDANTGELFF
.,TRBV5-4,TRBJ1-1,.,TGTGCGGCGGGCTATCTGAACACTGAAGCTTTCTTT,CAAGYLNTEAFF
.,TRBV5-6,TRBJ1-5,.,TGTGCCAGCAGCTCCAGGGGTGGGCAGCCCCAGCATTTT,CASSSRGGQPQHF
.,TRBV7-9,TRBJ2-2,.,TGTGCCAGCAGCCGTACACCGAACACCGGGGAGCTGTTTTTT,CASSRTPNTGELFF
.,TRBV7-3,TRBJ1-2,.,TGTGCCAGCAGCTCCGGGACATTTGATAATGGCTACACCTTC,CASSSGTFDNGYTF
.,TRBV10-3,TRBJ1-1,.,TGTGCCATCAGTGATACGACCTCAAAGGGGTGGACTGAAGCTTTCTTT,CAISDTTSKGWTEAFF
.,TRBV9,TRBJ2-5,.,TGTGCCAGCAGCGTAGAGCCGTTGGAGACCCAGTACTTC,CASSVEPLETQYF
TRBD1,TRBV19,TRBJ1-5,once,TGTGCCAGTAGTTCGCGACAGGGGTTGAAGCCCCAGCATTTT,CASSSRQGLKPQHF
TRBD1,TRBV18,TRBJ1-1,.,TGTGCCAGCTCCCGACAGGGGACTGAAGCTTTCTTT,CASSRQGTEAFF
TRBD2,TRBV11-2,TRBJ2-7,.,TGTGCCAGCAGCCCCTGGACTAGCCAAGGCGAGCAGTACTTC,CASSPWTSQGEQYF
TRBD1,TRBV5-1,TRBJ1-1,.,TGCGCCAGCAGCTTGTTCAGGGGGCAGAACACTGAAGCTTTCTTT,CASSLFRGQNTEAFF
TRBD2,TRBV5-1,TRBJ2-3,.,TGCGCCAGCAGCTTACTAGCGGGGGGGCATACAGATACGCAGTATTTT,CASSLLAGGHTDTQYF
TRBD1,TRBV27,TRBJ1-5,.,TGTGCCAGCAGTTTTTTCGGGGACAGAAATCAGCCCCAGCATTTT,CASSFFGDRNQPQHF
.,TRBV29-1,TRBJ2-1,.,TGCAGCGGACGGACCAGGGATGAGCAGTTCTTC,CSGRTRDEQFF
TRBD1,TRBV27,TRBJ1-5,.,TGTGCCAGCAGTTTATCGGGACAGGGAAATCAGCCCCAGCATTTT,CASSLSGQGNQPQHF
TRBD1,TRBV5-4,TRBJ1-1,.,TGTGCCAGCAGCGCGGACAGGGGGTTTGTAACTGAAGCTTTCTTT,CASSADRGFVTEAFF
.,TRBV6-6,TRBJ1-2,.,TGTGCCAGCAGTTACTCGATGGAGGGTCAGGCTGGCTACACCTTC,CASSYSMEGQAGYTF
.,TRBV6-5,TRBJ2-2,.,TGTGCCAGCAGTTACGGTCGGGGGAACACCGGGGAGCTGTTTTTT,CASSYGRGNTGELFF
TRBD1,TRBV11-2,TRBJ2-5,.,TGTGCCAGCAGCCCAGGGACAGGGGAGACCCAGTACTTC,CASSPGTGETQYF
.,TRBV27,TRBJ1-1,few,TGTGCCAGCAGTTTATCCCGGGGTTATCGGACTGAAGCTTTCTTT,CASSLSRGYRTEAFF
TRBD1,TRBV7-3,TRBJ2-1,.,TGTGCCAGCAGCGCCGGGACAGACTCCCAGCAGTTCTTC,CASSAGTDSQQFF
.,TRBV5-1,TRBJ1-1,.,TGCGCCAGCAGCTTTTCAGGTTCGGGAACTGAAGCTTTCTTT,CASSFSGSGTEAFF
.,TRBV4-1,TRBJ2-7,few,TGCGCCAGCAGCCAACAGTACCCGATCTACGAGCAGTACTTC,CASSQQYPIYEQYF
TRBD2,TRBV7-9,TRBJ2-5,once,TGTGCCAGCAGCGCCGGACTAGCGGGGAATGTGGAGACCCAGTACTTC,CASSAGLAGNVETQYF
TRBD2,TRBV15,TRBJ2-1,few,TGTGCCACCAGCAGAGTAGCGGGAGGGGACTACAATGAGCAGTTCTTC,CATSRVAGGDYNEQFF
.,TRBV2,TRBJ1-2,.,TGTGCCAGCAACTTTCCTGGTCGGGGCTATGGCTACACCTTC,CASNFPGRGYGYTF
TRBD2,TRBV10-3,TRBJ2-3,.,TGTGCCATCCGCCGCATCGGACTAGCCAGCACAGATACGCAGTATTTT,CAIRRIGLASTDTQYF
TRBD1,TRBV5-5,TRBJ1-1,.,TGTGCCAGCAGCCCAACAGGGGGAAACACTGAAGCTTTCTTT,CASSPTGGNTEAFF
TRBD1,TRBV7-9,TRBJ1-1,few,TGTGCCAGCAGCTACAAACAGGGGTACACTGAAGCTTTCTTT,CASSYKQGYTEAFF
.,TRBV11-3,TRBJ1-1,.,TGTGCCAGCGCCTTTCGGGGGGACACTGAAGCTTTCTTT,CASAFRGDTEAFF
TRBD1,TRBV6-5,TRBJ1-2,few,TGTGCCAGCAGTTACGGGACAGGGGGCTACTATGGCTACACCTTC,CASSYGTGGYYGYTF
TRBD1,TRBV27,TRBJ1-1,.,TGTGCCAGCAGTTCCACAGGGGGCAGTGAAGCTTTCTTT,CASSSTGGSEAFF
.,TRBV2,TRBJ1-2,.,TGTGCCAGCACTCAGACCAGGGGAACCTATGGCTACACCTTC,CASTQTRGTYGYTF
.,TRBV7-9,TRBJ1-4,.,TGTGCCAGCAGCTTGGAAGGAGGTCTGGGCGAAAAACTGTTTTTT,CASSLEGGLGEKLFF
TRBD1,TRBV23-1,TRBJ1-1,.,TGCGCCAGCAGTCAACACAGGGGGCTAATCACTGAAGCTTTCTTT,CASSQHRGLITEAFF
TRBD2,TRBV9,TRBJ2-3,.,TGTGCCAGCAGCGTTGGCGGGAGCGCGACAGATACGCAGTATTTT,CASSVGGSATDTQYF
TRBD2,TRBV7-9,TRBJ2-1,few,TGTTCCAGCAGCTTAGTTGGGGAGGGTCCCTACAATGAGCAGTTCTTC,CSSSLVGEGPYNEQFF
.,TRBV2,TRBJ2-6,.,TGTGCCAGCTCGACAATCTCTGGGGCCAACGTCCTGACTTTC,CASSTISGANVLTF
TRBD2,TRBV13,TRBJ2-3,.,TGTGCCAGCAGCTTAAGTGCTAGCGGGGTCACAGATACGCAGTATTTT,CASSLSASGVTDTQYF
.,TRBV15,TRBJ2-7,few,TGTGCCACCAGCAGAGCAGGGGTGGGCCCCTCCTACGAGCAGTACTTC,CATSRAGVGPSYEQYF